Below, 17 T cell receptor beta chains from the same sample are listed, as sequenced in a study of identical twins. TCRdb called the 5' RACE reads again in MiXCR, with one record for every CDR3 protein. This table holds 1.5 million to 2 million distinct CDR3 sequences, more than 30% found once. Sequencing input: cord blood. These receptors came from a newborn girl in good health.

This clonotype has a count of ten or more. The rearrangement joins TRBV5-1 to TRBJ2-7, with TRBD2 identical over 10 bases. CDR1 SGHRS and CDR2 YFSETQ come from the germline V gene. V trimming: 4 bases; J trimming: 0 bases; junction bases outside the gene matches: 7. The CDR3 is 16 residues long. CDR3 nucleotides: TGCGCCAGCAGCGTCGCCGGGACTAGCGACTCCTACGAGCAGTACTTC. Residues: CASSVAGTSDSYEQYF.

Here the CDR3 reads CSARDAGQGSSPLHF. In DNA form, the CDR3 reads TGCAGTGCTAGAGATGCAGGACAGGGTAGTTCACCCCTCCACTTT. The rearrangement joins TRBV20-1 to TRBJ1-6; TRBD1 aligns across 8 bases. Looked up from germline, CDR1 is DFQATT and CDR2 is SNEGSKA (reference sequence). After removal of 0 bases from V and 9 bases from J, the junction contained 7 bases not matched to a gene. This CDR3 has 15 amino acids.

The rearrangement links TRBV3-1 to TRBJ2-3; 7 bases match TRBD2. The CDR3 has 14 amino acids. Per germline, CDR1 LGHDT and CDR2 YNNKEL (reference sequence). V lost 8 bases and J lost 5; bases outside the gene matches: 10. The CDR3 bases are TGTGCCAGCCAAGTCGCGGGAGTGGAAGATACGCAGTATTTT. The encoded protein is CASQVAGVEDTQYF.

V is TRBV29-1 and J is TRBJ2-3; possibly TRBD2 for D (5 bases). CDR1 and CDR2 (germline): SQVTM, ANQGSEA. This CDR3 region has 14 residues. With 3 bases removed from V and 2 bases from J, the gap between germline ends came to 12 bases. The CDR3 coding sequence is TGCAGCGTTGATATTGGACTCTTCACAGATACGCAGTATTTT. It translates to CSVDIGLFTDTQYF.

This chain links TRBV20-1 with TRBJ1-2; 8 bases match TRBD1. The ends lost 6 bases at V and 3 bases at J; junction bases unmatched: 9. There are 14 residues in the CDR3. Germline CDR1 reads DFQATT; CDR2 reads SNEGSKA (reference sequence). The CDR3 here is CSAPTQQGDYGYTF. Here the CDR3 DNA reads TGCAGTGCCCCAACCCAACAGGGGGACTATGGCTACACCTTC.

The chain recombines TRBV5-1 with TRBJ1-4; D uncertain. The germline gives CDR1 SGHRS, CDR2 YFSETQ. CDR3 length: 12 amino acids. V lost 1 base and J lost 4, with 2 bases in between. The CDR3 DNA reads TGCGCCAGCAGCTTGCATAATGAAAAACTGTTTTTT. This gives the protein CASSLHNEKLFF.

This clonotype was found a few times. V and J are TRBV20-1 and TRBJ1-6, with D unclear. With 1 base removed from V and 5 bases from J, the gap between germline ends came to 12 bases. Germline assignment: CDR1 DFQATT and CDR2 SNEGSKA (reference sequence). This CDR3 has 15 amino acids. The CDR3 spells CSARAGSTDNSPLHF. CDR3 coding DNA: TGCAGTGCTAGAGCGGGGTCCACCGATAATTCACCCCTCCACTTT.

The chain combines TRBV7-9 with TRBJ2-7; D is possibly TRBD2 (7 bases). Germline V gives CDR1 SEHNR, CDR2 FQNEAQ (reference sequence). CDR3 length: 11 residues. Trimming stripped 1 base from V and 12 bases from J, with 10 bases between. This CDR3 is CASSLEGGAYF. The CDR3 DNA follows: TGTGCCAGCAGCTTAGAGGGGGGGGCGTACTTC. The full variable domain, rest sourced from reference TRBV7-9 and TRBJ2-7, is DTGVSQNPRHKITKRGQNVTFRCDPISEHNRLYWYRQTLGQGPEFLTYFQNEAQLEKSRLLSDRFSAERPKGSFSTLEIQRTEQGDSAMYLCASSLEGGAYFGPGTRLTVT.

About this clonotype itself: A read error may account for a junction end that differs from germline. This rearrangement joins TRBV7-2 to TRBJ2-3, with TRBD2 matching 8 bases. The CDR3 totals 14 residues. Germline CDR1 reads SGHTA; CDR2 reads FQGNSA. CDR3 loop: CASSQGLVTDAQYF. The CDR3 DNA is TGTGCCAGCAGCCAGGGACTAGTCACAGATGCGCAGTATTTT.

The gene calls are TRBV24-1 and TRBJ2-2; maybe TRBD2 (5 bases). Per the germline V gene, CDR1 is KGHDR and CDR2 is SFDVKD. The V and J ends lost 3 bases and 3 bases respectively, with 19 bases between them. CDR3 size: 18 residues. Here the CDR3 DNA reads TGTGCCACCAGTGATAGGGTTATAGGACTCCCTGACACCGGGGAGCTGTTTTTT. It specifies CATSDRVIGLPDTGELFF.

The chain uses TRBV7-8 and TRBJ2-5; D is ambiguous. The germline gives CDR1 SGHVS, CDR2 FQNEAQ. V shed 3 bases and J shed 1 base, with 12 bases lying between them. The CDR3 has 15 amino acids. Here the CDR3 DNA reads TGTGCCAGCAGCTTTAAATGGGATCCCCAAGAGACCCAGTACTTC. As protein: CASSFKWDPQETQYF.

This clonotype was seen ten or more times. The V and J genes are TRBV10-3 and TRBJ2-7, with TRBD1 identical over 7 bases. Germline CDR1 and CDR2: ENHRY and SYGVKD. Germline trimming cut 2 bases from V and 2 bases from J; bases unmatched to any gene: 6. This CDR3 is built from 15 residues. The CDR3 DNA follows: TGTGCCATCAGTGAGATGGGACAGTCAACCTACGAGCAGTACTTC. Translation gives CAISEMGQSTYEQYF.

This clonotype was picked up a small number of times. The V call is TRBV12-3 or TRBV12-4, the J call TRBJ2-3, with TRBD2 matching over 8 bases. This CDR3 is built from 17 residues. The V segment lost 1 base and the J segment 0 bases; nucleotides outside the gene matches: 6. CDR3 region: CASSLEKGLESTDTQYF. The CDR3 DNA sequence: TGTGCCAGCAGTTTAGAAAAGGGACTAGAGAGCACAGATACGCAGTATTTT.

This clonotype was seen only once. This chain links TRBV20-1 with TRBJ2-3; D uncertain. Germline V CDR1 and CDR2: DFQATT, SNEGSKA (reference sequence). The CDR3 length is 11 residues. Trimming stripped 5 bases from V and 4 bases from J, with 7 bases between. The CDR3 bases are TGCAGTGCTTGGCTTGCAGATACGCAGTATTTT. The encoded protein is CSAWLADTQYF.

This rearrangement joins TRBV5-6 to TRBJ2-3; D may match TRBD1 or TRBD2 (5 bases each). The germline V gene encodes CDR1 SGHDT and CDR2 YYEEEE. The V end lost 1 base, the J end lost 3 bases, and 12 bases lay between the germline ends. The CDR3 runs to 15 residues. The CDR3 DNA reads TGTGCCAGCAGCTTGTTTCAGGGCGGGACAGATACGCAGTATTTT. Amino acid sequence: CASSLFQGGTDTQYF. The variable domain in full, completed from reference TRBV5-6 and TRBJ2-3, reads DAGVTQSPTHLIKTRGQQVTLRCSPKSGHDTVSWYQQALGQGPQFIFQYYEEEERQRGNFPDRFSGHQFPNYSSELNVNALLLGDSALYLCASSLFQGGTDTQYFGPGTRLTVL.

The chain is built from TRBV21-1 and TRBJ2-7; the table assigns TRBD2, which was not confirmed against the DNA. TRBV21-1 is recorded as a pseudogene. CDR3 length: 18 amino acids. The CDR3 nucleotides are TGTGCCAGCAGCAAATCGGAAAAAGGACCTAGCGGGGGATACGAGCAGTACTTC. This translates into CASSKSEKGPSGGYEQYF.

The genes are TRBV10-3 and TRBJ1-5; 7 bases are shared with TRBD1. V trimming: 0 bases; J trimming: 3 bases; junction bases outside the gene matches: 11. The CDR3 has 18 residues. Germline V CDR1 and CDR2: ENHRY, SYGVKD. The CDR3 loop reads CAISESEGAPPHNQPQHF. The CDR3, as DNA: TGTGCCATCAGTGAGTCGGAGGGGGCGCCTCCCCACAATCAGCCCCAGCATTTT.